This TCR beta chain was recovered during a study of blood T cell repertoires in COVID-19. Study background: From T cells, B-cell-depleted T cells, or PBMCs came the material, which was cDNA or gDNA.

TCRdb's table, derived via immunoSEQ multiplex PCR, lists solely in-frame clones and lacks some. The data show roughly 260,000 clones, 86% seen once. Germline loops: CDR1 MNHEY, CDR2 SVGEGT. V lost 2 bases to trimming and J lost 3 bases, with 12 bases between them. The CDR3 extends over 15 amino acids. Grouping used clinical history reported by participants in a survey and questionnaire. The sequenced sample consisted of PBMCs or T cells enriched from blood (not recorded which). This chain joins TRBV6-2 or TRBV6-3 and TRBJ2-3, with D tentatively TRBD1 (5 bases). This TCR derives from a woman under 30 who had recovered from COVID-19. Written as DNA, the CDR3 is TGTGCCAGCAGTTACGGGGCAGGCCTAACAGATACGCAGTATTTT. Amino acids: CASSYGAGLTDTQYF.